The 25 T cell receptor beta chains given below trace back to one sample, sequenced in a study of beta chain features in type 1 diabetes. The entirety of the isolated RNA underwent reverse transcription, so expressed TCRB transcripts were sequenced. The method was immunoSEQ multiplex PCR; TCRdb's version includes in-frame clones alone and lacks a portion of them. The table shows under 90,000 clones, with around a third occurring only once. The sequenced sample was stem cell memory CD4+ T cells from blood. The receptors shown here come from a woman younger than 35 in good health.

V usage is TRBV7-2 and J usage is TRBJ2-7; unclear D gene. This CDR3 spans 14 amino acids. V was cut by 4 bases and J by 1 base, with 11 bases left in between. CDR1 and CDR2 from the germline V gene are SGHTA and FQGNSA. For the CDR3, the DNA is TGTGCCAGCAGCTCCTCACATGGTTCCTACGAGCAGTACTTC. Amino acid sequence: CASSSSHGSYEQYF.

The J gene is TRBJ1-2, the V gene TRBV14, with D possibly matching TRBD1 (5 bases). The ends were cut back, 1 base at V and 8 bases at J, with 14 bases in the middle. This CDR3 contains 14 residues. CDR1 is SGHDN and CDR2 is FVKESK in the germline V gene. CDR3 in amino acids: CASSQGWRGNGYTF. CDR3 in DNA: TGTGCCAGCAGCCAAGGTTGGCGGGGGAACGGCTACACCTTC. Combining the CDR3 with reference TRBV14 and TRBJ1-2 gives the whole variable domain EAGVTQFPSHSVIEKGQTVTLRCDPISGHDNLYWYRRVMGKEIKFLLHFVKESKQDESGMPNNRFLAERTGGTYSTLKVQPAELEDSGVYFCASSQGWRGNGYTFGSGTRLTVV.

This clone was recorded a few times. The chain is built from TRBV28 and TRBJ1-5; D gene ambiguous. V was trimmed by 8 bases and J by 4 bases, leaving 9 bases between them. Per the germline V gene, CDR1 is MDHEN and CDR2 is SYDVKM. The CDR3 has 12 residues. This CDR3 reads CASGPPNQPQHF. CDR3 in DNA: TGTGCCAGCGGGCCCCCAAATCAGCCCCAGCATTTT.

This clone has more than one count but fewer than ten. The chain has TRBV7-2 and TRBJ2-5, with TRBD2 matching over 14 bases. The CDR3 length is 15 residues. V dropped 3 bases and J dropped 5; count of bases not matched to a gene: 2. CDR1 is SGHTA and CDR2 is FQGNSA in the germline V gene. The CDR3 sequence: CASSFRTSGGETQYF. The CDR3 DNA is TGTGCCAGCAGCTTCCGGACTAGCGGGGGGGAGACCCAGTACTTC. Based on the CDR3 plus reference TRBV7-2 and TRBJ2-5, the full variable domain is GAGVSQSPSNKVTEKGKDVELRCDPISGHTALYWYRQSLGQGLEFLIYFQGNSAPDKSGLPSDRFSAERTGGSVSTLTIQRTQQEDSAVYLCASSFRTSGGETQYFGPGTRLLVL.

The chain couples TRBV5-8 to TRBJ2-7; D possibly corresponds to TRBD1 (5 bases). Trimming pared 0 bases from V and 2 bases from J, leaving 6 bases between. The germline gives CDR1 SGHTS, CDR2 YDEGEE. The CDR3 spans 13 residues. Here the CDR3 reads CASSLEGPYEQYF. CDR3 sequence (DNA): TGTGCCAGCAGCTTGGAGGGGCCCTACGAGCAGTACTTC.

This clone was recorded a few times. The V call is TRBV5-1, the J call TRBJ2-1; no clear D gene. This CDR3 spans 14 amino acids. Trimming left V 2 bases short and J 0 bases short, with 6 bases between. CDR1 is SGHRS and CDR2 is YFSETQ in the germline V gene. In DNA, the CDR3 is TGCGCCAGCAGCTTACCGAGCTCCTACAATGAGCAGTTCTTC. Translated: CASSLPSSYNEQFF.

The genes are TRBV9 and TRBJ2-5, with TRBD2 identical over 11 bases. Looked up from germline, CDR1 is SGDLS and CDR2 is YYNGEE. This CDR3 is built from 17 residues. Unmatched junction bases numbered 6, after V lost 0 bases and J lost 2 bases. CDR3 sequence reads: CASSVGTLAGGQETQYF. For the CDR3, the DNA is TGTGCCAGCAGCGTAGGGACGCTAGCGGGAGGACAAGAGACCCAGTACTTC.

V gene TRBV7-6 combines with J gene TRBJ2-5, with D possibly matching TRBD1 (7 bases). Trimming removed 3 bases from V and 4 bases from J, with 15 bases in between. This CDR3 contains 15 residues. Germline values: CDR1 SGHVS, CDR2 FNYEAQ. The CDR3 loop reads CASSLRTGGGETQYF. The CDR3 nucleotides read TGTGCCAGCAGCTTGAGGACAGGAGGGGGAGAGACCCAGTACTTC.

This clone was seen only once. The rearrangement links TRBV11-2 to TRBJ2-7, with 8 bases lining up with TRBD1. Germline V CDR1 and CDR2: SGHAT, FQNNGV. This CDR3 is built from 17 residues. Trimming at V came to 6 bases and at J to 2 bases, leaving 15 bases not matched to a gene. The CDR3 loop reads CASSSGQGRGITYEQYF. DNA of the CDR3: TGTGCCAGCAGTTCTGGACAGGGCCGGGGGATCACCTACGAGCAGTACTTC.

V and J are TRBV7-2 and TRBJ1-2; D may be TRBD1 (5 bases). V was cut by 2 bases and J by 6 bases, with 13 bases left in between. This CDR3 is 14 amino acids long. Germline assignment: CDR1 SGHTA and CDR2 FQGNSA. The CDR3 nucleotides read TGTGCCAGCAGCTTACTTCGGGGGAATGATGGCTACACCTTC. This gives the protein CASSLLRGNDGYTF.

The chain couples TRBV5-5 to TRBJ2-1; D unresolved. The CDR3 has 13 residues. Per germline, CDR1 SGHKS and CDR2 YYEKEE (reference sequence). Trimming left V 0 bases short and J 4 bases short, with 5 bases between. The CDR3 protein is CASSLGAYNEQFF. CDR3 nucleotide sequence: TGTGCCAGCAGCTTGGGGGCGTACAATGAGCAGTTCTTC.

V usage is TRBV7-2 and J usage is TRBJ2-3; 10 bases map to TRBD2. J was trimmed by 4 bases and V by 5 bases; bases with no gene match: 3. This CDR3 region has 14 residues. Per the germline V gene, CDR1 is SGHTA and CDR2 is FQGNSA. CDR3 bases: TGTGCCAGCAGCCCTACTAGCGGGGCAGATACGCAGTATTTT. Amino acids: CASSPTSGADTQYF. The full variable domain, rest sourced from reference TRBV7-2 and TRBJ2-3, is GAGVSQSPSNKVTEKGKDVELRCDPISGHTALYWYRQSLGQGLEFLIYFQGNSAPDKSGLPSDRFSAERTGGSVSTLTIQRTQQEDSAVYLCASSPTSGADTQYFGPGTRLTVL.

This chain connects TRBV7-2 to TRBJ2-1, with 12 positions matching TRBD2. The V gene's germline CDR1 is SGHTA and CDR2 FQGNSA. The CDR3 is 15 residues long. After removal of 4 bases from V and 12 bases from J, the junction contained 10 bases not matched to a gene. The CDR3 region is CASSYGLAGPLPQFF. The CDR3 bases are TGTGCCAGCAGCTACGGACTAGCGGGACCCCTACCGCAGTTCTTC.

The V gene is TRBV10-3, the J gene TRBJ2-5, with D maybe TRBD2 (6 bases). The J call may be wrong; the DNA end is better matched by TRBJ2-7. Germline CDR1 reads ENHRY; CDR2 reads SYGVKD. This CDR3 contains 14 residues. CDR3 sequence (DNA): TGTGCCATCAGTGAGTCCGGGCGGGAACACGAGCAGTACTTC. It specifies CAISESGREHEQYF.

This chain connects TRBV9 to TRBJ1-2; D is unclear. Per germline, CDR1 SGDLS and CDR2 YYNGEE. This CDR3 contains 15 residues. The V and J ends lost 0 bases and 5 bases respectively, with 14 bases between them. The CDR3 protein is CASSVGVSSLYGYTF. CDR3 coding DNA: TGTGCCAGCAGCGTAGGAGTCTCTTCCCTTTATGGCTACACCTTC.

The V call is TRBV2, the J call TRBJ1-1; 9 bases line up with TRBD1. The CDR3 runs to 14 residues. With V trimmed by 5 bases and J by 4 bases, 5 bases remained unmatched. Germline V CDR1 and CDR2: SNHLY, FYNNEI. CDR3 coding DNA: TGTGCCAGCAGTCTACAGGGGGCGGCCACTGAAGCTTTCTTT. Its translation is CASSLQGAATEAFF. Looking up the rest from reference TRBV2 and TRBJ1-1 gives the full variable domain: EPEVTQTPSHQVTQMGQEVILRCVPISNHLYFYWYRQILGQKVEFLVSFYNNEISEKSEIFDDQFSVERPDGSNFTLKIRSTKLEDSAMYFCASSLQGAATEAFFGQGTRLTVV.

The chain combines TRBV4-3 with TRBJ2-5, with 7 bases identical to TRBD2. The J segment lost 5 bases and the V segment lost 2 bases, leaving 8 bases of the junction unmatched. This CDR3 region has 15 residues. Germline CDR1 is LGHNA and CDR2 is YSLEER. Here the CDR3 reads CASSQIRTSRETQYF. The CDR3, as DNA: TGCGCCAGCAGCCAAATCCGGACTAGTCGGGAGACCCAGTACTTC.

CDR3 bases: TGTGCCAGCAGCAAAATGCGGGGGGACACTGAAGCTTTCTTT. It encodes CASSKMRGDTEAFF. The chain uses TRBV21-1 and TRBJ1-1. TRBV21-1 counts as a pseudogene. CDR3 length: 14 residues.

The gene calls are TRBV10-3 and TRBJ1-2, with D hard to call. The CDR3 covers 13 residues. The V gene lost 7 bases and the J gene lost 2 bases, with 11 bases spanning the gap. CDR1 is ENHRY, CDR2 SYGVKD, per germline. The CDR3, as DNA: TGTGCCATCACTCCGGGGATAAACTATGGCTACACCTTC. Translated: CAITPGINYGYTF.

This chain links TRBV10-2 with TRBJ1-2; TRBD1 agrees at 8 bases. This CDR3 contains 15 residues. Unmatched junction bases numbered 10, after V lost 10 bases and J lost 0 bases. Germline V gene sequence: CDR1 WSHSY, CDR2 SAAADI. The CDR3: CATLTPGQANYGYTF. In DNA, the CDR3 is TGCGCCACTTTGACTCCGGGACAGGCTAACTATGGCTACACCTTC.

There are a few counts of this clone. The CDR3 spells CASSLAPTFQYEQYF. CDR3 nucleotide sequence: TGTGCCAGCAGCTTAGCACCTACGTTCCAATACGAGCAGTACTTC. The chain combines TRBV7-2 with TRBJ2-7; D ambiguous. The V gene's germline CDR1 is SGHTA and CDR2 FQGNSA. V dropped 0 bases and J dropped 4 bases, with 13 bases sitting between them. The CDR3 runs to 15 residues.

This clone was detected a few times. The chain employs TRBV11-3 and TRBJ2-1; tentative D call: TRBD2 (5 bases). Germline V lookup: CDR1 SGHNT, CDR2 YENEEA. The CDR3 runs to 15 residues. The V and J ends lost 5 bases and 7 bases respectively, with 18 bases between them. DNA for the CDR3: TGTGCCAGCAGCCCCTCGTGGGGAGTAGGGAATGAGCAGTTCTTC. This translates into CASSPSWGVGNEQFF.

This clone was counted at least ten times. The chain couples TRBV18 to TRBJ2-7; TRBD2 agrees at 7 bases. With V trimmed by 3 bases and J by 0 bases, 8 bases remained unmatched. From germline, CDR1 is KGHSH and CDR2 LQKENI. The CDR3 is made up of 16 amino acids. The CDR3, as DNA: TGTGCCAGCTCACCGCAAGGCGGGGGTACCTCCTACGAGCAGTACTTC. This encodes CASSPQGGGTSYEQYF.

The chain carries TRBV5-6 and TRBJ2-1; 8 bases fit TRBD2. The germline V gene encodes CDR1 SGHDT and CDR2 YYEEEE. CDR3 size: 15 residues. V gave up 0 bases and J gave up 7 bases; unmatched junction bases: 6. The CDR3 sequence is CASSLELAGRNEQFF. Here the CDR3 DNA reads TGTGCCAGCAGCTTGGAGCTAGCGGGTCGGAATGAGCAGTTCTTC.

The rearrangement uses TRBV13 and TRBJ1-3; 7 bases are a match to TRBD1. Germline V gives CDR1 PRHDT, CDR2 FYEKMQ (reference sequence). The CDR3 totals 13 residues. After removal of 0 bases from V and 7 bases from J, the junction contained 0 bases not matched to a gene. The CDR3 sequence: CASSLGQGNTIYF. The CDR3 nucleotides are TGTGCCAGCAGCTTAGGACAGGGGAACACCATATATTTT.